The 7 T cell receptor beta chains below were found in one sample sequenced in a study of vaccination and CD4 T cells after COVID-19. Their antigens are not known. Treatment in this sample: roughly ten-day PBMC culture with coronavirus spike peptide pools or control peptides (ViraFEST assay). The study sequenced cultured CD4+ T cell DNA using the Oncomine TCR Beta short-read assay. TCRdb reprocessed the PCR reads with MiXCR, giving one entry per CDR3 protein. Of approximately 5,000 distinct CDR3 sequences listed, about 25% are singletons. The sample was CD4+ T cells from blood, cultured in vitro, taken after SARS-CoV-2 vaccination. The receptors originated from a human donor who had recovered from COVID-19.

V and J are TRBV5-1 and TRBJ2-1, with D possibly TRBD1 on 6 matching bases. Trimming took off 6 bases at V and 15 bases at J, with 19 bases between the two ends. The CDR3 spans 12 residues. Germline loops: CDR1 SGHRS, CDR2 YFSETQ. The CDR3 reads CASTGDTRLRFF. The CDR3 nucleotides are TGCGCCAGCACCGGGGACACCCGGTTGAGGTTCTTC.

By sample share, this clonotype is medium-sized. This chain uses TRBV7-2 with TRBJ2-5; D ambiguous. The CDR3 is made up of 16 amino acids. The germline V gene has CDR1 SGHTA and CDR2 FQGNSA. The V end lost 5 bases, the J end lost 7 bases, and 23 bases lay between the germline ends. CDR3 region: CASSRADRPLPWTQYF. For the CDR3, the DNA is TGTGCCAGCAGCCGGGCTGACCGGCCACTGCCGTGGACCCAGTACTTC.

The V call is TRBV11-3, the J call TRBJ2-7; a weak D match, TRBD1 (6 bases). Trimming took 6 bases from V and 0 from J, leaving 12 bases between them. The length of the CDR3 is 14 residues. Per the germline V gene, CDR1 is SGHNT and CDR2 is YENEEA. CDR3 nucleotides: TGTGCCAGCAGTCGTACAGGGACCTCCTACGAGCAGTACTTC. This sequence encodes CASSRTGTSYEQYF.

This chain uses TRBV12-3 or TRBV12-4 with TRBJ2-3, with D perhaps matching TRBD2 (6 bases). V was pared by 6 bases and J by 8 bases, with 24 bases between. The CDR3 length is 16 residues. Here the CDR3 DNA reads TGTGCCAGCAGGAAGACTCCCGGCGGGGCAGTGGGTACGCAGTATTTT. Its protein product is CASRKTPGGAVGTQYF.

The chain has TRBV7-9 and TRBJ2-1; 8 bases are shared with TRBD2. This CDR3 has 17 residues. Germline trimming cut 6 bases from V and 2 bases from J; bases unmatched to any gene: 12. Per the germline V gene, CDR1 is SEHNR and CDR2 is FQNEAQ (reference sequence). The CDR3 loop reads CASRPATTSGAYNEQFF. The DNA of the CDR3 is TGTGCCAGCAGGCCCGCTACAACTAGCGGTGCCTACAATGAGCAGTTCTTC.

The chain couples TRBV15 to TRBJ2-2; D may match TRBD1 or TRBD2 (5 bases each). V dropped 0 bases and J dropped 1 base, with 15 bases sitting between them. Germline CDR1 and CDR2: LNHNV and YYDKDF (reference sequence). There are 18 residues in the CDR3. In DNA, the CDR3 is TGTGCCACCAGCAGAGACCCAGTGGGACCAATGAACACCGGGGAGCTGTTTTTT. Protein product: CATSRDPVGPMNTGELFF.

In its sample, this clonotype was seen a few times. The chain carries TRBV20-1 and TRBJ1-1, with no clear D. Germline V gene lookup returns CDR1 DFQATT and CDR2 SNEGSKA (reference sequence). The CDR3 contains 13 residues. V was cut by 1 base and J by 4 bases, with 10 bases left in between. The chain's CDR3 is CSARGGIGTEAFF. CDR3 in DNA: TGCAGTGCTAGAGGTGGGATTGGCACTGAAGCTTTCTTT.